The subject of this entry is one T cell receptor beta chain. Its antigen remains unknown. This sample is part of a study of T-cell reconstitution after alpha-beta-depleted transplantation in children. Overall study results and limits: Surviving recipient T cells and thymic progenitors accounted for the high day-60 TCRbeta diversity observed in some patients.

Using unique molecular identifiers, the investigators prepared the TCRbeta library. TCRdb passed the PCR reads through MiXCR, listing each CDR3 protein once. The repertoire includes 450,000 to 600,000 distinct CDR3 sequences, about an eighth of them detected once, and over 2% sits in the top ten. This CDR3 contains 14 residues. V dropped 0 bases and J dropped 3 bases, with 8 bases sitting between them. The germline V gene encodes CDR1 LGHNA and CDR2 YSLEER. The specimen was PBMCs, mostly from graft donor cells, collected 360 days after TCRalphabeta/CD19-depleted stem cell transplant. This clonotype was sampled from a male patient aged 10 to 17 who had a stem cell transplant for acute myeloid leukemia, so the T cells may come from the graft donor. The V gene is TRBV4-3, the J gene TRBJ1-1; D call uncertain. CDR3 in DNA: TGCGCCAGCAGCCAAGATTCCGGACACACTGAAGCTTTCTTT. It codes for CASSQDSGHTEAFF.